What follows are 22 T cell receptor beta chains derived from one specimen sequenced in a study of blood T cells in healthy people across ages. Using a J-beta primer mix together with a sample-barcoded 5' primer, a second PCR was run for roughly 6 to 12 cycles. MiXCR, applied by TCRdb to the 5' RACE reads, yields one record per CDR3 protein. The sample lists 1.5 million to 2 million distinct CDR3 sequences; under 30% were seen once. Material: blood. The source is a woman aged 25 to 39 in good health.

The chain couples TRBV6-6 to TRBJ2-5, with D uncertain. The CDR3 runs 12 residues. From germline, CDR1 is MNHNY and CDR2 SVGAGI (reference sequence). V dropped 8 bases and J dropped 2 bases, with 9 bases sitting between them. For the CDR3, the DNA is TGTGCCAGCGGGTCCCTTCAAGAGACCCAGTACTTC. Amino acid sequence: CASGSLQETQYF.

The CDR3, as DNA: TGTGCCAGCAGCGTAGGGCGAATAGCGGGAGGGGGCTACAATGAGCAGTTCTTC. Translation gives CASSVGRIAGGGYNEQFF. The V gene is TRBV9, the J gene TRBJ2-1, with 11 bases lining up with TRBD2. Germline trimming cut 0 bases from V and 3 bases from J; bases unmatched to any gene: 8. CDR1 and CDR2 (germline): SGDLS, YYNGEE. CDR3 length: 18 residues.

This clonotype was seen ten or more times. The CDR3 spells CASSLPRAETQYF. CDR3 DNA sequence: TGTGCCAGCAGTTTGCCAAGAGCGGAGACCCAGTACTTC. This sequence joins TRBV12-3 or TRBV12-4 and TRBJ2-5; no reliable D call. V dropped 3 bases and J dropped 5 bases, with 10 bases sitting between them. The CDR3 runs 13 residues.

The chain employs TRBV5-6 and TRBJ2-7; D not resolved. The germline gives CDR1 SGHDT, CDR2 YYEEEE. The ends were cut back, 5 bases at V and 1 base at J, with 16 bases in the middle. This CDR3 has 15 amino acids. CDR3: CASSHLRRLSYEQYF. In DNA form, the CDR3 reads TGTGCCAGCAGTCATCTCAGGCGGCTATCCTACGAGCAGTACTTC.

About this clonotype: A read error is possible here, since a much larger clone lies one base away. This chain connects TRBV7-2 to TRBJ2-1; possibly TRBD2 for D (6 bases). The J call is uncertain, as TRBJ2-7 better fits the DNA end. The CDR3 is 18 amino acids. Germline values: CDR1 SGHTA, CDR2 FQGNSA. The CDR3 here is CASSDHDGGLYSYNEQYF. The CDR3 DNA sequence: TGTGCCAGCAGCGATCATGACGGGGGTCTCTACTCCTACAATGAGCAGTACTTC.

The chain joins TRBV6-2 or TRBV6-3 to TRBJ2-1, with 8 bases that match TRBD2. The better agreement between TRBJ2-7 and the DNA end casts doubt on the J call. In germline, CDR1 is MNHEY, CDR2 SVGEGT. The CDR3 spans 14 residues. The CDR3 spells CASSYGTRDNEQYF. In DNA form, the CDR3 reads TGTGCCAGCAGTTACGGGACTAGGGACAATGAGCAGTACTTC.

V usage is TRBV27 and J usage is TRBJ2-1; possibly TRBD1 or TRBD2 for D (6 bases each). The CDR3 runs 13 residues. Looked up from germline, CDR1 is MNHEY and CDR2 is SMNVEV (reference sequence). V was cut by 11 bases and J by 2 bases, with 13 bases left in between. In DNA, the CDR3 is TGTGCCGCCGGGGGCAGCGCCTACAATGAGCAGTTCTTC. This gives the protein CAAGGSAYNEQFF.

V is TRBV19 and J is TRBJ2-1, with 8 bases lining up with TRBD2. Per the germline V gene, CDR1 is LNHDA and CDR2 is SQIVND (reference sequence). The CDR3 runs 18 residues. The trim removed 6 bases at V and 0 bases at J, leaving 13 bases unmatched. CDR3 in DNA: TGTGCCAGTAGCCTTCCCCGGGGGGGGATCCGCTCCTACAATGAGCAGTTCTTC. Protein: CASSLPRGGIRSYNEQFF. Combining the CDR3 with reference TRBV19 and TRBJ2-1 gives the whole variable domain DGGITQSPKYLFRKEGQNVTLSCEQNLNHDAMYWYRQDPGQGLRLIYYSQIVNDFQKGDIAEGYSVSREKKESFPLTVTSAQKNPTAFYLCASSLPRGGIRSYNEQFFGPGTRLTVL.

This clonotype came up a few times. The chain has TRBV28 and TRBJ2-5; the D is unclear. Trimming removed 3 bases from V and 5 bases from J, with 13 bases in between. The CDR3 covers 14 residues. CDR1 is MDHEN, CDR2 SYDVKM, per germline. The CDR3 loop is CASSLSPQWETQYF. The CDR3 DNA is TGTGCCAGCAGTTTGTCCCCCCAGTGGGAGACCCAGTACTTC.

The DNA of the CDR3 is TGTGCCAGCAGCGAACCCGGGGTGGGGTCCTACGAGCAGTACTTC. Protein product: CASSEPGVGSYEQYF. The chain recombines TRBV5-6 with TRBJ2-7, with D perhaps matching TRBD2 (5 bases). The CDR3 contains 15 residues. Trimming shortened V by 4 bases and J by 1 base, and 15 bases separated the two germline ends. Germline V gene data show CDR1 as SGHDT and CDR2 as YYEEEE.

This clonotype was seen at least ten times. The chain carries TRBV28 and TRBJ2-7; D is uncertain. The CDR3 consists of 13 residues. The V gene's germline CDR1 is MDHEN and CDR2 SYDVKM. V was shortened by 2 bases and J by 5 bases, with 10 bases between the two germline ends. The CDR3 region is CASSLQEKDEQYF. The DNA for the CDR3 is TGTGCCAGCAGTTTACAGGAGAAGGACGAGCAGTACTTC.

This clonotype was seen repeatedly, ten times or more. The V and J genes are TRBV10-3 and TRBJ1-2, with 10 bases fitting TRBD1. The germline V gene has CDR1 ENHRY and CDR2 SYGVKD. CDR3 length: 14 amino acids. The ends lost 6 bases at V and 8 bases at J; junction bases unmatched: 9. The DNA for the CDR3 is TGTGCCATCAGCTCCGACAGGGGGCCCGACGGCTACACCTTC. This encodes CAISSDRGPDGYTF.

This chain uses TRBV20-1 with TRBJ2-3; D possibly matches TRBD1 or TRBD2 (5 bases each). Trimming took 6 bases from V and 5 from J, leaving 27 bases between them. This CDR3 has 17 amino acids. Germline lookup yields CDR1 DFQATT and CDR2 SNEGSKA (reference sequence). The CDR3 spells CSAWISGTHHRVDTQYF. The CDR3 nucleotides read TGCAGTGCGTGGATATCGGGGACCCACCATCGGGTAGATACGCAGTATTTT.

The table lists this clonotype with many counts. The chain employs TRBV29-1 and TRBJ1-2, with 9 nucleotides matching TRBD1. Germline V gives CDR1 SQVTM, CDR2 ANQGSEA. Trimming took 7 bases from V and 4 from J; bases not matched to a gene: 7. The CDR3 runs to 13 residues. The DNA for the CDR3 is TGCAGCGCTACCCCGGGACAGGGCTATGGCTACACCTTC. Protein product: CSATPGQGYGYTF.

The chain links TRBV28 to TRBJ1-2; D remains ambiguous. This CDR3 has 12 amino acids. CDR1 is MDHEN, CDR2 SYDVKM, per germline. Trimming stripped 8 bases from V and 4 bases from J, with 11 bases between. The CDR3 protein is CASCPRTYGYTF. CDR3 coding DNA: TGTGCCAGCTGCCCCCGTACCTATGGCTACACCTTC.

CDR3 nucleotide sequence: TGCGCCAGCAGCTCATCGACAGGGTCTCCTTCACCCCTCCACTTT. Amino acid sequence: CASSSSTGSPSPLHF. The chain recombines TRBV5-1 with TRBJ1-6, with 7 bases aligning to TRBD1. CDR3 length equals 15 residues. Germline CDR1 reads SGHRS; CDR2 reads YFSETQ. V gave up 3 bases and J gave up 9 bases; unmatched junction bases: 9. Together with reference TRBV5-1 and TRBJ1-6, the CDR3 gives the full variable domain: KAGVTQTPRYLIKTRGQQVTLSCSPISGHRSVSWYQQTPGQGLQFLFEYFSETQRNKGNFPGRFSGRQFSNSRSEMNVSTLELGDSALYLCASSSSTGSPSPLHFGNGTRLTVT.

This clonotype showed up many times. A much more abundant neighbour one base away suggests this may be a read error. The V call is TRBV20-1, the J call TRBJ2-5; D is uncertain. Per the germline V gene, CDR1 is DFQATT and CDR2 is SNEGSKA (reference sequence). V was cut by 1 base and J by 5 bases, with 5 bases left in between. CDR3 length: 11 amino acids. The CDR3 DNA reads TGCAGTGCTAGAGGGTGGGAGACCCAGTACTTC. Its protein is CSARGWETQYF.

A few counts support this clonotype. This chain uses TRBV12-5 with TRBJ2-5, with D possibly matching TRBD1 (6 bases). Trimming pared 6 bases from V and 3 bases from J, leaving 11 bases between. CDR3 size: 13 residues. Germline lookup yields CDR1 LGHNT and CDR2 FRNRAP. CDR3 protein: CASGSGQKETQYF. For the CDR3, the DNA is TGTGCTAGTGGATCCGGACAGAAAGAGACCCAGTACTTC.

This clonotype was seen more than once but under ten times. The chain joins TRBV27 to TRBJ2-7, with 10 bases fitting TRBD2. The germline CDR1 and CDR2 sequences are MNHEY and SMNVEV (reference sequence). CDR3 length equals 15 residues. V dropped 4 bases and J dropped 5; count of bases not matched to a gene: 8. The CDR3 coding sequence is TGTGCCAGCAGTTCACCGAGCGGGGGGGCCCACGAGCAGTACTTC. Amino acid sequence: CASSSPSGGAHEQYF.

The chain has TRBV7-9 and TRBJ1-2; maybe TRBD1 (6 bases). V was cut by 4 bases and J by 6 bases, with 9 bases left in between. The CDR3 consists of 12 residues. Germline-derived CDR1 and CDR2 are SEHNR and FQNEAQ (reference sequence). CDR3 nucleotide sequence: TGTGCCAGCAGCTCCAGGGGCCATGGCTACACCTTC. Translating gives CASSSRGHGYTF.

This clonotype was seen more than once but under ten times. The J gene is TRBJ2-5, the V gene TRBV6-6; no clear D. CDR1 and CDR2 from the germline V gene are MNHNY and SVGAGI (reference sequence). The V and J ends lost 5 bases and 2 bases respectively, with 9 bases between them. The CDR3 runs to 13 residues. The CDR3: CASSQQIQETQYF. DNA of the CDR3: TGTGCCAGCAGTCAACAAATACAAGAGACCCAGTACTTC.

This clonotype showed up many times. V is TRBV20-1 and J is TRBJ2-7; D perhaps matches TRBD1 (7 bases). CDR1 DFQATT and CDR2 SNEGSKA come from the germline V gene (reference sequence). V gave up 4 bases and J gave up 4 bases, with 14 bases separating them. The CDR3 runs 13 residues. CDR3 loop: CSANPTGRYEQYF. As DNA, the CDR3 is TGCAGTGCTAACCCGACAGGGAGGTACGAGCAGTACTTC.